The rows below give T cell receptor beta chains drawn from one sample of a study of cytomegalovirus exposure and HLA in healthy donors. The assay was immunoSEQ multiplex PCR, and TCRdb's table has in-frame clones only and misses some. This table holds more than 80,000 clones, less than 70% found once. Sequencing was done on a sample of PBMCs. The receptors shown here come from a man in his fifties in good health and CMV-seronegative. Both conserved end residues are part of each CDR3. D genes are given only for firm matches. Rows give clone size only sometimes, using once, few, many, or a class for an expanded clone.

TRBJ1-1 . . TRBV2 TGTGCCAGCCGTATGAACACTGAAGCTTTCTTT CASRMNTEAFF
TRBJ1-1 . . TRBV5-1 TGCGCCAGCAGCTCGAGGTCAGCGTCTGAAGCTTTCTTT CASSSRSASEAFF
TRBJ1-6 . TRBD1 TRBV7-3 TGTGCCAGCAGCTTCCAGGGACAGGGCGGCGGTTCACCCCTCCACTTT CASSFQGQGGGSPLHF
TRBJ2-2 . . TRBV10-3 TGTGCCATCCCGCATCCACGGCGGCCCGGGGAGCTGTTTTTT CAIPHPRRPGELFF
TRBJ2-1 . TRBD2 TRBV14 TGTGCCAGCAGCCCTCTGGGAGGGTTTAATGAGCAGTTCTTC CASSPLGGFNEQFF
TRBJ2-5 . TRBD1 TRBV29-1 TGCAGCGTTGAAGACAGGGGGACCCAAGAGACCCAGTACTTC CSVEDRGTQETQYF
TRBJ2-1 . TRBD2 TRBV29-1 TGCAGCGCCCCTTCCCGAGCGGGAGCCTACAATGAGCAGTTCTTC CSAPSRAGAYNEQFF
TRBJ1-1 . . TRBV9 TGTGCCAGCAGCGCCACAACAGCAAACACTGAAGCTTTCTTT CASSATTANTEAFF
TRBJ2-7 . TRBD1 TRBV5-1 TGCGCCAGCAGCTATCCCCGGGACAGGGTCGGCTACGAGCAGTACTTC CASSYPRDRVGYEQYF
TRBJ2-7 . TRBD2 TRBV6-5 TGTGCCAGCAGACCGGGAGGAGGGCACGAGCAGTACTTC CASRPGGGHEQYF
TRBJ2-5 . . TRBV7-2 TGTGCCAGCAGCTTAGGGGCGGGAGAGACCCAGTACTTC CASSLGAGETQYF
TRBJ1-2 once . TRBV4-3 TGCGCCAGCAGCCAAGATCTCGTCAGGGTAAACTATGGCTACACCTTC CASSQDLVRVNYGYTF
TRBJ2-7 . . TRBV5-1 TGCGCCAGCAGCTTGGCCAGGGGTCGCAGCTCCTACGAGCAGTACTTC CASSLARGRSSYEQYF
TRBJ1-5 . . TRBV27 TGTGCCAGCAGCTTCGGTTGGAATCAGCCCCAGCATTTT CASSFGWNQPQHF